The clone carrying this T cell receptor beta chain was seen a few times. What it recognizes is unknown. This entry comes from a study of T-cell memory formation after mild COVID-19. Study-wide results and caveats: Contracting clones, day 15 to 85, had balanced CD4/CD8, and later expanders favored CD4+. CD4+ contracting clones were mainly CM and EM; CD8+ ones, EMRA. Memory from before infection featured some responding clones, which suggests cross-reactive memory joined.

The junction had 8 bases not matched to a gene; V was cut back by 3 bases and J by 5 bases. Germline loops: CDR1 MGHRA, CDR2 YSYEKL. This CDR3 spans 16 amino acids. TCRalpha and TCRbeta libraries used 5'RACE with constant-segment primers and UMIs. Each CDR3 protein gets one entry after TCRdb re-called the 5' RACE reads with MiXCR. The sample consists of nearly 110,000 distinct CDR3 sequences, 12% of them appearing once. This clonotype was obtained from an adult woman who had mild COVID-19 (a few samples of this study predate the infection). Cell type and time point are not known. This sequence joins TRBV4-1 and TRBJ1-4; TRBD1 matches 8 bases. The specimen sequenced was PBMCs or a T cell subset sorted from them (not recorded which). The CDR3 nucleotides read TGCGCCAGCAGCCATGCGACTCGGGACAGGAATGAAAAACTGTTTTTT. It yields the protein CASSHATRDRNEKLFF.